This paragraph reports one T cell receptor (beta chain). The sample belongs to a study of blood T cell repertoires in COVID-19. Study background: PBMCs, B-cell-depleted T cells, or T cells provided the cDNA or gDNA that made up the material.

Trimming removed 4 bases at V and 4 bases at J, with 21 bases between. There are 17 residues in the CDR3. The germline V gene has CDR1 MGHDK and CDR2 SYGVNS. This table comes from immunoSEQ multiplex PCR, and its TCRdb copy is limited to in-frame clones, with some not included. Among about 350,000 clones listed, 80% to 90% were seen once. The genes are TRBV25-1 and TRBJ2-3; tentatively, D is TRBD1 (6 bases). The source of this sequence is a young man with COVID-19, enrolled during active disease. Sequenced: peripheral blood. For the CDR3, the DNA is TGTGCCAGCAGTGTCCCGATCGGACAGCCTCGGGCAGATACGCAGTATTTT. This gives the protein CASSVPIGQPRADTQYF.